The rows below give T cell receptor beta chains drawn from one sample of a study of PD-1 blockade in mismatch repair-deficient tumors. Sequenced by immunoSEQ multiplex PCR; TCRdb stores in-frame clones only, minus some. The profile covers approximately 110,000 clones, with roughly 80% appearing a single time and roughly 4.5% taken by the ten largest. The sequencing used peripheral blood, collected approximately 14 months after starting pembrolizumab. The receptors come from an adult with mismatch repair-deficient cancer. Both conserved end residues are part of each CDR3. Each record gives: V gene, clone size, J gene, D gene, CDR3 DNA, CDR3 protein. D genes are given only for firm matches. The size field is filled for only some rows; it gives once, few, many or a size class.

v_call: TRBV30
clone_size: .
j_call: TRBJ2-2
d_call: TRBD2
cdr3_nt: TGTGCCTGGAGCGCGGAGGGTCCTAGCGGGATCGGGGAGCTGTTTTTT
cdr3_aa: CAWSAEGPSGIGELFF

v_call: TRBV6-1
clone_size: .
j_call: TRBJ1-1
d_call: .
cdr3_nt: TGTGCCAGCGAGCTGAAAGGGGCTTTCTTT
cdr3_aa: CASELKGAFF

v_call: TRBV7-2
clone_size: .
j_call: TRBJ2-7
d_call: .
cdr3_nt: TGTGCCAGCAGCTTAGAGGGGGGGAGCTACGAGCAGTACTTC
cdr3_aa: CASSLEGGSYEQYF

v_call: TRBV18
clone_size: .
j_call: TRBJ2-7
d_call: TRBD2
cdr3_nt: TGTGCCAGCTCACCACGCGGGGGGGCGGCCGCCGAGCAGTACTTC
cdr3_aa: CASSPRGGAAAEQYF

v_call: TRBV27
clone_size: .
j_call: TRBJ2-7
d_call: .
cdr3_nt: TGTGCCAGCAGTTTGGGGGAAACCTACGAGCAGTACTTC
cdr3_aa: CASSLGETYEQYF

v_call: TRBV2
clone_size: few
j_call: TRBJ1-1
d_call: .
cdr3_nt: TGTGCCAGCGTCGGGGATTTGACTGAAGCTTTCTTT
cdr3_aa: CASVGDLTEAFF

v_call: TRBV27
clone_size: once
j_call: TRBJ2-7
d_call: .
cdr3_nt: TGTGCCAGCAGTCCACCACGGGGGCGGGCTCCCTACGAGCAGTACTTC
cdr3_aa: CASSPPRGRAPYEQYF

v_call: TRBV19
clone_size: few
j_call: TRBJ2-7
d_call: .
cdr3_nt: TGTGCCAGTAGTATTCCGGGCGGGATGGAGCAGTACTTC
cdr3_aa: CASSIPGGMEQYF

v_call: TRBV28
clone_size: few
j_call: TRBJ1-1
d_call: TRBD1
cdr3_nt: TGTGCCAGCACCCCATACAGGGGAGAAGCTTTCTTT
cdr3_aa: CASTPYRGEAFF

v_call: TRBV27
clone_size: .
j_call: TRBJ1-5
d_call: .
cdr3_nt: TGTGCCAGCAGCAGAAACAGGGATCAGCCCCAGCATTTT
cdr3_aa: CASSRNRDQPQHF

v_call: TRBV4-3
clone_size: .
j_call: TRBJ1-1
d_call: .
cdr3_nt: TGCGCCAGCAGCCAAGGCCTTAGGGACTTATCTGAAGCTTTCTTT
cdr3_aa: CASSQGLRDLSEAFF

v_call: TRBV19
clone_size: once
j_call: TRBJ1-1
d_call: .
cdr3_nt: TGTGCCAGTAGATCGGGGTACACTGAAGCTTTCTTT
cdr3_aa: CASRSGYTEAFF

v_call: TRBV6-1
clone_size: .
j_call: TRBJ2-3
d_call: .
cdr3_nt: TGTGCCAGCAGTGAAGAGATCAGGGTGGATACGCAGTATTTT
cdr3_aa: CASSEEIRVDTQYF

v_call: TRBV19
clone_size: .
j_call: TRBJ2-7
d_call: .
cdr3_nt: TGTGCCAGTGGGATTTACAGGGGGGGATCCTACGAGCAGTACTTC
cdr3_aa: CASGIYRGGSYEQYF

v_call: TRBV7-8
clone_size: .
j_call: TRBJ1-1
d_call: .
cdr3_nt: TGTGCCAGCAGCTTTTCAGGGACCACTGAAGCTTTCTTT
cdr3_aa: CASSFSGTTEAFF

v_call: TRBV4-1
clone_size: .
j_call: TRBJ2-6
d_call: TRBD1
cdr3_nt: TGCGCCAGCAGCCAACCTTCGGGACAGGGGGCTTTTGGGGCCAACGTCCTGACTTTC
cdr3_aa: CASSQPSGQGAFGANVLTF

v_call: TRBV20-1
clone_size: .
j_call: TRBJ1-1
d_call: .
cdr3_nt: TGCAGGGGAGATTCGAACACTGAAGCTTTCTTT
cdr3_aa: CRGDSNTEAFF

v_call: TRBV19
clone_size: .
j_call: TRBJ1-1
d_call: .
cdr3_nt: TGTGCCAGTAGTATTCAGGGTCCGAACACTGAAGCTTTCTTT
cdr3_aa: CASSIQGPNTEAFF

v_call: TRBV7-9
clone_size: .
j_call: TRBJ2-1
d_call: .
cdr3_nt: TGTGCCAGCAGCTTAGCCTCCGGCACCTACAATGAGCAGTTCTTC
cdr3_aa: CASSLASGTYNEQFF

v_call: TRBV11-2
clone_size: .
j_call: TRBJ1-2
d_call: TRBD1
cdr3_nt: TGTGCCAGCGGACAGGGGGCTAGCTACACCTTC
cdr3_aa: CASGQGASYTF

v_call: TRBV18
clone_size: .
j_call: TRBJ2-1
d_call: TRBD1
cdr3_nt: TGTGCCAGCTCACGGGGCTGGGGGAGGACAGGGGCGTTAATCTCCTACAATGAGCAGTTCTTC
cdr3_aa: CASSRGWGRTGALISYNEQFF

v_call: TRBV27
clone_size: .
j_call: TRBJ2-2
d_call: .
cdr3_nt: TGTGCCAGCAGTTTATCGGTTGGACTGGCGAACACCGGGGAGCTGTTTTTT
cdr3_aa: CASSLSVGLANTGELFF

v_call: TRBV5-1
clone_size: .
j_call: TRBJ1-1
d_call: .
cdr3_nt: TGCGCCAGCAGCCCGAGGGCCGTGGGCACTGAAGCTTTCTTT
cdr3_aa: CASSPRAVGTEAFF

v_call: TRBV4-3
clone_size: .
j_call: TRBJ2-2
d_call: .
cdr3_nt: TGCGCCAGCAGCCAAGATGGTCCGGCGGTCCCATCCGGGGAGCTGTTTTTT
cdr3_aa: CASSQDGPAVPSGELFF

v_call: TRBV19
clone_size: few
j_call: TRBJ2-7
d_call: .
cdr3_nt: TGTGCCAGTAGAGGGGGGGAAGGCTACGAGCAGTACTTC
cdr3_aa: CASRGGEGYEQYF

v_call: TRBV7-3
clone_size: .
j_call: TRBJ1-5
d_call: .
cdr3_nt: TGTGCCAGCCTGGGGGCGGATCAGCCCCAGCATTTT
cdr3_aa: CASLGADQPQHF

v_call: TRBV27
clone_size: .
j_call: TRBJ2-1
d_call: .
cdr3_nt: TGTGCCAGCAGTTATTGGGTACTCTCGGCGGACGACAATGAGCAGTTCTTC
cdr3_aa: CASSYWVLSADDNEQFF

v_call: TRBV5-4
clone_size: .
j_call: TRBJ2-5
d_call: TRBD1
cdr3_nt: TGTGCCAGCAGCTCCAAACTGGGACAGGGTCGTGAGACCCAGTACTTC
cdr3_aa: CASSSKLGQGRETQYF

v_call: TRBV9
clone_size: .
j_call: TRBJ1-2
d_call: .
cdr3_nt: TGTGCCAGCAGCGTAAGAGGGGAGAACTATGGCTACACCTTC
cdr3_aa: CASSVRGENYGYTF

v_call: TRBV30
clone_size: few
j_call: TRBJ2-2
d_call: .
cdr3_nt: TGTGCCTGGAGTGTGGGGATGAACACCGGGGAGCTGTTTTTT
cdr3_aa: CAWSVGMNTGELFF

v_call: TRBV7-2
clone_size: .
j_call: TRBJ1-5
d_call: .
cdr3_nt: TGTGCCAGCACCCCCGTAGGCTATAGCAATCAGCCCCAGCATTTT
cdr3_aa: CASTPVGYSNQPQHF

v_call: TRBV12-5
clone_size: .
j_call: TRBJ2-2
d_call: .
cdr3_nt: TGTGCTAGTGGTGACCCTGAGGAGGTAACCGGGGAGCTGTTTTTT
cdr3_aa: CASGDPEEVTGELFF

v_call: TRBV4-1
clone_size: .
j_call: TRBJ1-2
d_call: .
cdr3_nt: TGCGCCAGCAGCCAAGATGCTTTGATTAGCTTCACCCTCTATGGCTACACCTTC
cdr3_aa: CASSQDALISFTLYGYTF